Listed here is a single T cell receptor (beta chain). Antigen: not known. This CDR3 spans 16 amino acids. CDR1 and CDR2 (germline): MNHNY, SVGAGI (reference sequence). V was pared by 6 bases and J by 1 base, with 7 bases of the junction left unmatched. The data were taken from a study of T cell repertoires in cytomegalovirus infection. TCRdb re-analysed the reads in MiXCR, keeping a single row per CDR3 protein. The sample has 650,000 to 850,000 distinct CDR3 sequences; 25% to 30% are singletons. Study results and limitations: Cumulated frequencies of public TCR beta families served to identify carriers of CMV plus the relevant HLA.

The sequence derives from a human donor in good health (CMV status not recorded). Some clones in this sample may be carry-over from other donors' samples. The chain joins TRBV6-6 to TRBJ2-3; 10 positions match TRBD2. The source was cultured CD8+ T cells from PBMCs, collected from culture after CMV antigen stimulation. The CDR3 nucleotides read TGTGCCAGCAGATCCTCTAGCGGGGGCGGCACAGATACGCAGTATTTT. This sequence encodes CASRSSSGGGTDTQYF.